What follows describes a single T cell receptor beta chain. Its antigen is unidentified. This entry belongs to a study of identical twins. Study findings and constraints: Invariant T cells like MAIT and iNKT could partly confound the zero-insertion analyses.

Each CDR3 protein is one row after TCRdb ran MiXCR on the 5' RACE reads. Counted here are 500,000 to 550,000 distinct CDR3 sequences, approximately 20% occurring once; the ten biggest clones make up 0.45% to 0.5%. The donors were all healthy and Caucasian. This sample also appeared in a second study, on yellow fever vaccine responses in identical twins. That publication notes: Reportedly, twins' vaccine T cell responses looked partly convergent and partly personalized.

Specimen: CD4+ T cells sorted from blood. This TCR derives from a woman between 18 and 30 years old in good health.

The CDR3 DNA sequence: TGTGCCACCAGTGGGGGAGGTGGGTCCTACAATGAGCAGTTCTTC. This translates into CATSGGGGSYNEQFF. The V call is TRBV24-1, the J call TRBJ2-1, with D perhaps TRBD2 (6 bases). The CDR3 runs 15 residues. V was clipped by 5 bases and J by 1 base, with 11 bases between them. Germline V lookup: CDR1 KGHDR, CDR2 SFDVKD.